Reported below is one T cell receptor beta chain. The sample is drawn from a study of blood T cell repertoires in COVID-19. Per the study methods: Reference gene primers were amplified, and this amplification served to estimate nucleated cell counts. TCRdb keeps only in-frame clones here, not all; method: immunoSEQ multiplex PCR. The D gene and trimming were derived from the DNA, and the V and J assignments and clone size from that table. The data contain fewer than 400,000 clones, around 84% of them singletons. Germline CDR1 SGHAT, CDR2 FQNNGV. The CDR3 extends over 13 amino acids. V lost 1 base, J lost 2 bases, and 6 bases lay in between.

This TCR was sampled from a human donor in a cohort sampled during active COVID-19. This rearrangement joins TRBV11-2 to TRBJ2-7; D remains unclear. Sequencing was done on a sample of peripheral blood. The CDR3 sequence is CASSLAQPYEQYF. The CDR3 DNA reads TGTGCCAGCAGCTTAGCACAGCCCTACGAGCAGTACTTC.